The 17 T cell receptor beta chains listed next were all sequenced from one sample in a study of OX40 agonist ivuxolimab in advanced cancers. This table comes from immunoSEQ multiplex PCR, and its TCRdb copy is limited to in-frame clones, with some not included. The table has 77,000 or so clones, about nine tenths seen once. The source material was CD4+ or CD8+ T cells sorted from blood, sampled in a trial of the OX40 agonist ivuxolimab. The receptor set was obtained from an adult with an advanced solid tumor such as melanoma, head and neck, liver or kidney cancer.

The V and J genes are TRBV11-3 and TRBJ1-1; possible D gene TRBD1, 5 bases. Germline CDR1 SGHNT, CDR2 YENEEA. CDR3 length equals 14 residues. Deletions cut 7 bases from V and 3 bases from J, with 15 bases between. The CDR3 DNA reads TGTGCCAGCACCCCTCGGAGGGGCGACACTGAAGCTTTCTTT. Amino acids: CASTPRRGDTEAFF.

Here the CDR3 DNA reads TGTGCCAGCTCACACGGCCGAAAAGAGACCCAGTACTTC. Protein sequence: CASSHGRKETQYF. The J gene is TRBJ2-5, the V gene TRBV18; D uncertain. The CDR3 sequence is 13 residues long. V lost 4 bases to trimming and J lost 3 bases, with 9 bases between them. CDR1 is KGHSH and CDR2 is LQKENI in the germline V gene.

This CDR3 is CASSPLLGQGPRTDTQYF. The CDR3 DNA sequence: TGTGCCAGCAGCCCGCTATTAGGACAGGGCCCCCGCACAGATACGCAGTATTTT. The J gene is TRBJ2-3, the V gene TRBV7-9; TRBD1 matches at 8 bases. V lost 5 bases, J lost 1 base, and 14 bases stayed unmatched. Germline V lookup: CDR1 SEHNR, CDR2 FQNEAQ (reference sequence). The CDR3 is made up of 18 amino acids.

The chain recombines TRBV6-1 with TRBJ2-5; D may be TRBD2 (6 bases). The CDR3 extends over 11 amino acids. Germline CDR1 reads MNHNS; CDR2 reads SASEGT. Trimming cost V 4 bases and J 10 bases, with 10 bases left between them. CDR3 amino acids: CASSVVEGQYF. In nucleotides, the CDR3 is TGTGCCAGCAGTGTTGTGGAGGGCCAGTACTTC.

The chain recombines TRBV4-3 with TRBJ2-7; D perhaps matches TRBD1 (5 bases). V was cut by 6 bases and J by 2 bases, with 17 bases left in between. Germline values: CDR1 LGHNA, CDR2 YSLEER. The CDR3 spans 15 residues. CDR3 in amino acids: CASSLGTGATYEQYF. CDR3 bases: TGCGCCAGCAGTCTCGGAACAGGCGCTACCTACGAGCAGTACTTC.

The V gene is TRBV7-2, the J gene TRBJ2-1; TRBD2 matches at 11 bases. Germline trimming cut 7 bases from V and 0 bases from J; bases unmatched to any gene: 8. The CDR3 length is 17 residues. The germline gives CDR1 SGHTA, CDR2 FQGNSA. CDR3 sequence reads: CASKTSGSPSSYNEQFF. Here the CDR3 DNA reads TGTGCCAGCAAAACTAGCGGGAGCCCCAGCTCCTACAATGAGCAGTTCTTC.

V usage is TRBV28 and J usage is TRBJ1-1; no firm D call. CDR3 length: 13 residues. V lost 3 bases, J lost 6 bases, and 11 bases lay in between. CDR1 is MDHEN, CDR2 SYDVKM, per germline. This CDR3 is CASSFALIPEAFF. DNA of the CDR3: TGTGCCAGCAGTTTTGCTCTAATCCCTGAAGCTTTCTTT.

The rearrangement joins TRBV11-3 to TRBJ1-1; D is unresolved. Trimming took off 1 base at V and 1 base at J, with 7 bases between the two ends. The germline V gene has CDR1 SGHNT and CDR2 YENEEA. The CDR3 spans 14 residues. CDR3 amino acids: CASSLGGSNTEAFF. The CDR3 DNA is TGTGCCAGCAGCTTAGGAGGATCGAACACTGAAGCTTTCTTT.

This clone was seen a handful of times. V and J are TRBV5-8 and TRBJ1-5; 8 nucleotides align to TRBD1. V lost 0 bases and J lost 6; bases outside the gene matches: 8. CDR3 length equals 16 residues. CDR1 and CDR2 from the germline V gene are SGHTS and YDEGEE. The CDR3 protein is CASSLGQGARGQPQHF. The CDR3 DNA is TGTGCCAGCAGCTTGGGGCAGGGGGCAAGAGGTCAGCCCCAGCATTTT. The full variable domain, its missing parts supplied by reference TRBV5-8 and TRBJ1-5, is EAGVTQSPTHLIKTRGQQATLRCSPISGHTSVYWYQQALGLGLQFLLWYDEGEERNRGNFPPRFSGRQFPNYSSELNVNALELEDSALYLCASSLGQGARGQPQHFGDGTRLSIL.

The sample holds one count of this clone. This chain uses TRBV6-5 with TRBJ1-4, with 9 bases fitting TRBD1. V was clipped by 6 bases and J by 8 bases; unmatched bases: 1. Germline V gene lookup returns CDR1 MNHEY and CDR2 SVGAGI. This CDR3 is 12 amino acids long. The DNA for the CDR3 is TGTGCCAGCAGCGGACAGGGGGAAAAACTGTTTTTT. Translating gives CASSGQGEKLFF.

This chain uses TRBV19 with TRBJ1-5, with 8 bases that match TRBD1. This CDR3 contains 15 residues. Unmatched junction bases numbered 3, after V lost 5 bases and J lost 0 bases. Germline V gives CDR1 LNHDA, CDR2 SQIVND (reference sequence). Here the CDR3 reads CASSPQGDSNQPQHF. The CDR3 DNA follows: TGTGCCAGTAGTCCACAGGGGGATAGCAATCAGCCCCAGCATTTT.

CDR3 nucleotide sequence: TGTGCCAGCAGCGTAGGCGGGGGCGGAGATACGCAGTATTTT. This sequence encodes CASSVGGGGDTQYF. The chain joins TRBV11-3 to TRBJ2-3; tentatively, D is TRBD2 (7 bases). The CDR3 has 14 amino acids. Germline CDR1 SGHNT, CDR2 YENEEA. V lost 5 bases, J lost 5 bases, and 14 bases lay in between.

The chain carries TRBV7-2 and TRBJ2-7; TRBD1 aligns across 8 bases. With V trimmed by 2 bases and J by 1 base, 4 bases remained unmatched. This CDR3 is 15 amino acids long. The germline CDR1 and CDR2 sequences are SGHTA and FQGNSA. The CDR3 is CASSLQGARSYEQYF. The CDR3, as DNA: TGTGCCAGCAGCTTACAGGGGGCGCGGTCCTACGAGCAGTACTTC.

This chain uses TRBV7-3 with TRBJ2-5; D is unresolved. The V gene's germline CDR1 is SGHTA and CDR2 FQGTGA. Trimming cost V 6 bases and J 1 base, with 3 bases left between them. The CDR3 is 11 amino acids. CDR3 DNA sequence: TGTGCCAGCAGTTCCCAAGAGACCCAGTACTTC. Translated, it gives CASSSQETQYF.

V gene TRBV11-2 combines with J gene TRBJ1-5; D gene uncertain. The germline V and J ends were trimmed by 0 bases and 7 bases, with 7 bases remaining between them. CDR3 size: 13 residues. In germline, CDR1 is SGHAT, CDR2 FQNNGV. As DNA, the CDR3 is TGTGCCAGCAGCTTAGAACGAGGGCAGCCCCAGCATTTT. Translating it yields CASSLERGQPQHF.

The rearrangement links TRBV6-1 to TRBJ1-2, with TRBD1 identical over 7 bases. The CDR3 has 16 residues. CDR1 is MNHNS, CDR2 SASEGT, per germline. V gave up 2 bases and J gave up 1 base; unmatched junction bases: 7. CDR3 in DNA: TGTGCCAGCAGTGAATTCGTGGGACAGTATAACTATGGCTACACCTTC. This codes for CASSEFVGQYNYGYTF.

The rearrangement links TRBV14 to TRBJ2-7, with a possible D match to TRBD1 (5 bases). This CDR3 region has 13 residues. Trimming cost V 1 base and J 7 bases, with 11 bases left between them. Germline lookup yields CDR1 SGHDN and CDR2 FVKESK. As DNA, the CDR3 is TGTGCCAGCAGCCAAGTAAGGGGTGGTGAGCAGTACTTC. This gives the protein CASSQVRGGEQYF.